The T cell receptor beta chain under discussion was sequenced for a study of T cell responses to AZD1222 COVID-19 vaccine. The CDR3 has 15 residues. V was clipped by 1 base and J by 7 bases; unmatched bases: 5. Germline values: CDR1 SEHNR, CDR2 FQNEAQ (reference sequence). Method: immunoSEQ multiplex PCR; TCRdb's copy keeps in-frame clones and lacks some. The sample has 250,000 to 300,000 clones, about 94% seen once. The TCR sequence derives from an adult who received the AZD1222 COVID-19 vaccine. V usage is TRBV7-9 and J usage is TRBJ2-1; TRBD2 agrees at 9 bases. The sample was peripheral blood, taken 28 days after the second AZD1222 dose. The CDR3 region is CASSLGGGAGNEQFF. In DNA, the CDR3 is TGTGCCAGCAGCTTAGGCGGGGGGGCCGGAAATGAGCAGTTCTTC.